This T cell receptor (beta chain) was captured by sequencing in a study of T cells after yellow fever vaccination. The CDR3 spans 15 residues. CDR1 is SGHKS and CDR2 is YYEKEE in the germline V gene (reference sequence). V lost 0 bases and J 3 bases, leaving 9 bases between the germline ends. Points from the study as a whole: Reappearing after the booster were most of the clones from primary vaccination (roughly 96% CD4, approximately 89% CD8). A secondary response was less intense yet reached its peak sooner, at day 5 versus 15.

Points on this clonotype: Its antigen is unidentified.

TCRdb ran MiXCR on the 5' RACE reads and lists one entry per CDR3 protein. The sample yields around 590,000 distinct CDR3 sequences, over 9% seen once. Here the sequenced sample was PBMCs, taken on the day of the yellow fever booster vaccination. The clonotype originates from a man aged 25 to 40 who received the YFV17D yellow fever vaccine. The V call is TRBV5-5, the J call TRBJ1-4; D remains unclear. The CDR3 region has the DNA TGTGCCAGCAGCTTGGTTGTGGCCCCTAATGAAAAACTGTTTTTT. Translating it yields CASSLVVAPNEKLFF.